This TCR beta chain was profiled in a study of blood T cell repertoires in COVID-19. About the study: Italy, Spain and the United States were the sources of the convalescent and acute COVID-19 samples. T cells, B-cell-depleted T cells, or PBMCs supplied cDNA or gDNA.

As processed by the authors: Amplifying reference gene primers gave estimates of nucleated cell counts. Profiling relied on immunoSEQ multiplex PCR, and the TCRdb table lists in-frame clones only, not all of them. The DNA was the basis for D and trimming; V, J and clone size are from that table. This table has roughly 100,000 clones, about 76% appearing once. The sequenced material came from peripheral blood. The source is a woman older than 75 with acute or convalescent COVID-19.

This chain's CDR3 is CASSSGRGADTQYF. Here the CDR3 DNA reads TGTGCCAGCAGCTCCGGGCGGGGGGCAGATACGCAGTATTTT. This chain joins TRBV7-2 and TRBJ2-3; 8 nucleotides line up with TRBD2. The CDR3 extends over 14 amino acids. V lost 4 bases, J lost 4 bases, and 4 bases stayed unmatched. Germline V gene data show CDR1 as SGHTA and CDR2 as FQGNSA.